The source of this T cell receptor beta chain is a study of blood T cell repertoires in COVID-19. For the study at large: Both acute and convalescent COVID-19 samples were obtained from the United States, Italy and Spain. PBMCs, B-cell-depleted T cells, or T cells provided the cDNA or gDNA that made up the material.

Original analysis: Reference gene primer amplification yielded estimated nucleated cell counts. This table comes from immunoSEQ multiplex PCR, and its TCRdb copy is limited to in-frame clones, with some not included. V and J calls and clone size follow that table, whereas D and trimming were derived from the DNA. Counted here are roughly 97,000 clones, roughly 80% occurring once; the ten biggest clones make up under 5.5%. CDR1 SGHDN and CDR2 FVKESK come from the germline V gene. The CDR3 is 15 residues long. Trimming shortened V by 0 bases and J by 4 bases, and 7 bases separated the two germline ends.

This TCR was sampled from a man in his sixties with acute or convalescent COVID-19. The V and J genes are TRBV14 and TRBJ1-6, with no clear D. The sequenced material came from peripheral blood. This CDR3 reads CASSQDRQYNSPLHF. In nucleotides, the CDR3 is TGTGCCAGCAGCCAAGACAGGCAATATAATTCACCCCTCCACTTT. The full variable domain, in which reference TRBV14 and TRBJ1-6 provide the parts outside the CDR3, is EAGVTQFPSHSVIEKGQTVTLRCDPISGHDNLYWYRRVMGKEIKFLLHFVKESKQDESGMPNNRFLAERTGGTYSTLKVQPAELEDSGVYFCASSQDRQYNSPLHFGNGTRLTVT.